This T cell receptor beta chain derives from a study of cytomegalovirus exposure and HLA in healthy donors. Study findings and constraints: Later findings reportedly placed an Asian-associated ancestry cluster below the roughly 730-donor mean for N-insertions.

The CDR3 sequence is 15 residues long. Germline lookup yields CDR1 SGHRS and CDR2 YFSETQ. V was pared by 3 bases and J by 7 bases, with 9 bases of the junction left unmatched. Comments on this clone: Its antigen is undetermined.

PCR primers comprised 60 Vbeta and 13 Jbeta primers. Some clones are missing from TCRdb's copy, which holds only in-frame ones; the method was immunoSEQ multiplex PCR. The profile shows about 160,000 clones, less than 90% of them singletons. The donors were healthy bone marrow donors. Sequencing input: PBMCs. This TCR came from a woman younger than 35 in good health and CMV-seronegative. The chain employs TRBV5-1 and TRBJ1-4; the match to TRBD1 covers 7 bases. CDR3 DNA sequence: TGCGCCAGCAGCTCTTTGGCAGGGGGAGGTGAAAAACTGTTTTTT. Encoded protein: CASSSLAGGGEKLFF. The entire variable domain, with the rest obtained from reference TRBV5-1 and TRBJ1-4, is as follows: KAGVTQTPRYLIKTRGQQVTLSCSPISGHRSVSWYQQTPGQGLQFLFEYFSETQRNKGNFPGRFSGRQFSNSRSEMNVSTLELGDSALYLCASSSLAGGGEKLFFGSGTQLSVL.